This TCR beta chain was documented in a study of regulatory T cells in long-lasting Graves disease. Time point defined: persistent/refractory GD, antithyroid drugs over 5 years with positive TRAb. The TCR library was made from RNA extracted from PBMCs. V lost 3 bases and J lost 14, with 15 bases in between. This CDR3 is built from 12 residues. Construction of TCR beta libraries relied on iRepertoire HTBI primers and on Arm-PCR targeting CDR3 regions. MiXCR, run by TCRdb on the multiplex PCR reads, gives a single entry per CDR3 protein. The table lists roughly 450,000 distinct CDR3 sequences, around 21% of them singletons. This clonotype was seen just once.

The sequence derives from a female donor with Graves disease. The chain couples TRBV12-3 or TRBV12-4 to TRBJ2-3; D might be TRBD2 (6 bases). The specimen comprised peripheral blood mononuclear cells (PBMCs), sampled when the disease was refractory, from a patient treated with antithyroid drugs. CDR3 nucleotide sequence: TGTGCCAGCAGTTTTAGGCGGGGACGGGTGTATTTT. As protein: CASSFRRGRVYF.